The source of this TCR beta chain is a study of chemoradiotherapy in HPV16-positive cancers. Whole-study context: Candidate HPV-specific T-cell clones and common TCR motifs came from functional assays in a couple of HPV16-positive patients. Study-level results: HPV-responsive T-cell expansion during chemoradiotherapy was linked to improved recurrence-free survival in HPV16-positive patients. Candidate HPV-specific clones and E7-related TCR motifs grew in tumor during treatment.

Germline CDR1 reads SGHTA; CDR2 reads FQGNSA. The V gene lost 6 bases and the J gene lost 4 bases, with 16 bases spanning the gap. The CDR3 extends over 15 amino acids. Here immunoSEQ multiplex PCR was the method, and the copy in TCRdb shows in-frame clones only, minus some. This table holds over 2,000 clones, 67% found once. Notes on this clone: Its antigen is currently unknown.

Repeated repertoire sampling spanned the course of chemoradiotherapy. The rearrangement uses TRBV7-2 and TRBJ2-4; D possibly corresponds to TRBD1 (6 bases). This clonotype was sampled from a human donor with HPV-associated anogenital cancer. This material consisted of tumor tissue, taken from a patient who underwent chemoradiotherapy. The CDR3 DNA follows: TGTGCCAGCAGTTCCGGACAGCCAGCAAAAAACATTCAGTACTTC. Its protein is CASSSGQPAKNIQYF.